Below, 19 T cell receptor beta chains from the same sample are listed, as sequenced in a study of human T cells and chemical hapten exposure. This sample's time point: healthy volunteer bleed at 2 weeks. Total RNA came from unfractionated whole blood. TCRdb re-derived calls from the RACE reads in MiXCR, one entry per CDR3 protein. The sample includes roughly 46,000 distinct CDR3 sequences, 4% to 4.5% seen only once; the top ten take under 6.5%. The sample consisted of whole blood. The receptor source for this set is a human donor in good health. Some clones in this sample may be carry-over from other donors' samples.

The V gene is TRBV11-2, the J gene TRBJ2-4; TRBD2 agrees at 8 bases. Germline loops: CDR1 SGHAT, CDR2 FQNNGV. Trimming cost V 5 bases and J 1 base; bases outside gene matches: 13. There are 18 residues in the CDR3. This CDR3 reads CASSALYSGSMAKNIQYF. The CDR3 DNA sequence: TGTGCCAGCAGCGCCCTGTACAGCGGGAGTATGGCCAAAAACATTCAGTACTTC.

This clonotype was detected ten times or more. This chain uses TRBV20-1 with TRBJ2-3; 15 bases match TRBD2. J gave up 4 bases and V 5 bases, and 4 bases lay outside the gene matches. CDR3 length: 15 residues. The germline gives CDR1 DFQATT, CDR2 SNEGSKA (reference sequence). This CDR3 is CSAWTSGRAADTQYF. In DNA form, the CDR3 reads TGCAGTGCTTGGACTAGCGGGAGGGCCGCAGATACGCAGTATTTT.

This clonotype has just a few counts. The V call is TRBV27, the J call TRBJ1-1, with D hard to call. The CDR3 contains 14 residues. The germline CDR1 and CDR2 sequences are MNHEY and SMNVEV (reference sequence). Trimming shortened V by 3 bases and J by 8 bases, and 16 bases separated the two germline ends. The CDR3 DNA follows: TGTGCCAGCAGTTTCGCCTCCCGTATGGGGGAAGCTTTCTTT. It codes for CASSFASRMGEAFF.

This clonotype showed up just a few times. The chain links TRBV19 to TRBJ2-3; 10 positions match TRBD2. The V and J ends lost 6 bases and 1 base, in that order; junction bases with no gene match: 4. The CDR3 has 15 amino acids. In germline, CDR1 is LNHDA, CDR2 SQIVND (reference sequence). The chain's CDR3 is CASSIGTSGTDTQYF. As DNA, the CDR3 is TGTGCCAGTAGCATCGGGACTAGCGGCACAGATACGCAGTATTTT.

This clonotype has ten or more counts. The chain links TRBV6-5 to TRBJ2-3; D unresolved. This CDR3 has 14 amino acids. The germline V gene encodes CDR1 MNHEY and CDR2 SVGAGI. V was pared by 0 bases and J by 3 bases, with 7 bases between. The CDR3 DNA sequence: TGTGCCAGCAGTTACTCGACGGCTACAGATACGCAGTATTTT. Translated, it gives CASSYSTATDTQYF.

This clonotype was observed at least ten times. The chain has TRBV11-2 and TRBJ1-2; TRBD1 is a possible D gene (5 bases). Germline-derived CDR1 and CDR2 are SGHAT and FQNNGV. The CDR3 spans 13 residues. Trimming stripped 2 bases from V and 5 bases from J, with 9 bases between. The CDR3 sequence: CASSLQGEYGYTF. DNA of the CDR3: TGTGCCAGCAGCTTACAGGGAGAGTATGGCTACACCTTC.

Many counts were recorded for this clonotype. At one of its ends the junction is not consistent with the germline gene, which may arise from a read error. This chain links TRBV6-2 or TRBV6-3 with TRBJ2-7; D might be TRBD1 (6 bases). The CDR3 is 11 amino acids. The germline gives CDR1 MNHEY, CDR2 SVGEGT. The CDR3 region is CASSRSGTPLF. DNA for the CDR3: TGTGCCAGCAGCCGCTCCGGGACACCTCTTTTC.

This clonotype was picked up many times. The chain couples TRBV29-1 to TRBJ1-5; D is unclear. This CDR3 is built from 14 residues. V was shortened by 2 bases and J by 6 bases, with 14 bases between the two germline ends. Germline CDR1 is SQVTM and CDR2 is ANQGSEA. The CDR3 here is CSVETPGVGQPQHF. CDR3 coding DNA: TGCAGCGTTGAAACGCCCGGGGTGGGTCAGCCCCAGCATTTT.

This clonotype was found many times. The chain's CDR3 is CASSLDYRTDTQYF. CDR3 bases: TGTGCCAGCAGCTTAGATTATCGCACAGATACGCAGTATTTT. The genes are TRBV7-9 and TRBJ2-3; unclear D gene. The V end was cut by 1 base, the J end by 1 base, with 6 bases between. There are 14 residues in the CDR3. The germline V gene has CDR1 SEHNR and CDR2 FQNEAQ (reference sequence).

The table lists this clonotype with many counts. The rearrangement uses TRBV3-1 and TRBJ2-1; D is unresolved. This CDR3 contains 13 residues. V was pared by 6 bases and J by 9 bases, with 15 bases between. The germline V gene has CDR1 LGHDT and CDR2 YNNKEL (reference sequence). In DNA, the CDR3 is TGTGCCAGCAGTCCCGAGACACTCAGTGAGCAGTTCTTC. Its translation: CASSPETLSEQFF.

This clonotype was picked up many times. DNA for the CDR3: TGTGCCAGCAGCCAATCAGGCGGGGGAAGATACAATGAGCAGTTCTTC. Its protein is CASSQSGGGRYNEQFF. The chain recombines TRBV16 with TRBJ2-1, with 7 bases aligning to TRBD2. CDR1 is KGHSY and CDR2 is FQNENV in the germline V gene. Losses at the gene ends were 0 bases for V and 4 bases for J; bases not matched to a gene: 6. CDR3 length: 16 residues.

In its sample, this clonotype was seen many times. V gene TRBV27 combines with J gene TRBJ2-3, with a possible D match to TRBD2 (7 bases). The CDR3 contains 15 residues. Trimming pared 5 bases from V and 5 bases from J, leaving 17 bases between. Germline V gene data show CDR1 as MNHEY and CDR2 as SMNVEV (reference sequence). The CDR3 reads CASSLTRGAQDTQYF. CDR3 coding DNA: TGTGCCAGCAGTCTCACCCGGGGGGCTCAAGATACGCAGTATTTT.

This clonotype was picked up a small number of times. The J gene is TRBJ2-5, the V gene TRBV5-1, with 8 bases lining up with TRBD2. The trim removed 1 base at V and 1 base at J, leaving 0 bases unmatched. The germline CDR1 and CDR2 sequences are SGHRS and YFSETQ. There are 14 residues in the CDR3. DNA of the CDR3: TGCGCCAGCAGCTTGACTAGCGGCCAAGAGACCCAGTACTTC. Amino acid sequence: CASSLTSGQETQYF.

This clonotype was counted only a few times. The DNA of the CDR3 is TGCAGTGCTAGAGATAGACTTAGAGCTAGCGGTTCCTACAATGAGCAGTTCTTC. Its translation is CSARDRLRASGSYNEQFF. The chain couples TRBV20-1 to TRBJ2-1, with TRBD2 matching 7 bases. The CDR3 is 18 residues long. Germline V gene data show CDR1 as DFQATT and CDR2 as SNEGSKA (reference sequence). Trimming cost V 0 bases and J 1 base; bases outside gene matches: 12.

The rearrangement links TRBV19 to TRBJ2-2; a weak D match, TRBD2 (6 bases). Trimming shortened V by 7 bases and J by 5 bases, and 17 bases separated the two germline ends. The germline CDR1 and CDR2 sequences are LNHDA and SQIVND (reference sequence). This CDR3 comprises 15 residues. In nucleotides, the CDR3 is TGTGCCAGTAAGGAGGGTCGAGGATCGACCGGGGAGCTGTTTTTT. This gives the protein CASKEGRGSTGELFF.

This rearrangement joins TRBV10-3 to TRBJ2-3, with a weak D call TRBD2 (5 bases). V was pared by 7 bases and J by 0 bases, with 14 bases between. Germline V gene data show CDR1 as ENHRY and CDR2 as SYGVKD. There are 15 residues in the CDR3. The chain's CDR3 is CAITARTLSTDTQYF. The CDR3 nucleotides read TGTGCCATCACCGCTCGGACTCTTAGCACAGATACGCAGTATTTT.

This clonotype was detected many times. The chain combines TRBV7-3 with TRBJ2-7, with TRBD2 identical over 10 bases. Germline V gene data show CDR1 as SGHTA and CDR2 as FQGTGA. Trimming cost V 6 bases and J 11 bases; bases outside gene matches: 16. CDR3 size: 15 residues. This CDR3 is CASRTGTSALRLEYF. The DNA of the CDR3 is TGTGCCAGCAGAACCGGGACTAGCGCTCTGCGATTGGAGTACTTC.

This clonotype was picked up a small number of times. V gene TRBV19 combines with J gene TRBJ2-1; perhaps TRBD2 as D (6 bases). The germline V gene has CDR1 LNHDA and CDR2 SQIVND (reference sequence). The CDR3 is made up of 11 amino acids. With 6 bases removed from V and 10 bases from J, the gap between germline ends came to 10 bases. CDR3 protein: CASRYGGEQFF. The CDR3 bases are TGTGCCAGTAGGTACGGGGGAGAGCAGTTCTTC.

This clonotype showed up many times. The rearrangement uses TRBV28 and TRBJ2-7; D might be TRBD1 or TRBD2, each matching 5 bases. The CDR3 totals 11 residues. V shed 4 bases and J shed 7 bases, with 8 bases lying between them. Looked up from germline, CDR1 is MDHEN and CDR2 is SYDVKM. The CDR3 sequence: CASSYGAEQYF. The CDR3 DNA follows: TGTGCCAGCAGTTACGGGGCTGAGCAGTACTTC.